This T cell receptor beta chain was profiled in a study of CD8+ T cells in alopecia areata. RNA was isolated and reverse transcribed to cDNA, the sequencing template. Some clones are missing from TCRdb's copy, which holds only in-frame ones; the method was immunoSEQ multiplex PCR. Of fewer than 250,000 clones in the sample, approximately 60% were seen once. The treatment: oral pan-JAK inhibitor, 5-10 mg twice daily. The source of this sequence is a human donor with alopecia areata. Sample: CD4+ T cells sorted from blood, taken at week 4, from a patient treated with tofacitinib.

CDR3 region: CASSPHNRARPSEQYF. The CDR3 region has the DNA TGTGCCAGCAGTCCACATAACCGGGCCCGTCCATCCGAGCAGTACTTC. The chain recombines TRBV27 with TRBJ2-7; no firm D call. Looked up from germline, CDR1 is MNHEY and CDR2 is SMNVEV (reference sequence). The CDR3 contains 16 residues. Trimming removed 5 bases at V and 6 bases at J, with 23 bases between.